One T cell receptor (beta chain) is described in this entry. What it binds is not known. This specimen belongs to a study of OX40 agonist ivuxolimab in advanced cancers. Study-wide background: Earlier anti-PD-1, anti-PD-L1 or anti-CTLA-4 therapy was permitted; about 44% had received some. General study results and limits: CD8+ T cells averaged more expanded clones than CD4+.

Measured with immunoSEQ multiplex PCR; TCRdb has only the in-frame clones, and not every one. The sample includes roughly 70,000 clones, more than 75% of them seen just once. The germline CDR1 and CDR2 sequences are SNHLY and FYNNEI. The V and J ends lost 4 bases and 1 base, in that order; junction bases with no gene match: 6. The CDR3 has 16 amino acids. This TCR was recovered from an adult with an advanced solid tumor such as melanoma, head and neck, liver or kidney cancer. The sample here was CD4+ or CD8+ T cells sorted from blood, taken in a trial of the OX40 agonist ivuxolimab. The rearrangement joins TRBV2 to TRBJ2-4; 8 bases map to TRBD1. CDR3 in amino acids: CASSGDRPRAKNIQYF. The CDR3 DNA follows: TGTGCCAGCAGTGGGGACAGGCCGAGGGCCAAAAACATTCAGTACTTC.